These 32 T cell receptor beta chains originate from one sample sequenced in a study of CD8+ T cells in alopecia areata. Reverse transcription of extracted RNA yielded cDNA, which provided the sequencing template. The data were produced by immunoSEQ multiplex PCR, yet TCRdb's version contains in-frame clones alone and is incomplete. The table shows 170,000 or so clones, with over 50% occurring only once. This material consisted of CD4+ T cells sorted from blood, taken at week 0. The receptors stem from a human donor with alopecia areata.

The chain couples TRBV5-4 to TRBJ1-1; D unclear. Germline V gene sequence: CDR1 SGHNT, CDR2 YYREEE (reference sequence). Trimming removed 0 bases at V and 4 bases at J, with 1 base between. The CDR3 totals 11 residues. In nucleotides, the CDR3 is TGTGCCAGCAGCTTGGGCACTGAAGCTTTCTTT. It specifies CASSLGTEAFF.

This clone was recorded a few times. V usage is TRBV10-3 and J usage is TRBJ2-3; D not resolved. Looked up from germline, CDR1 is ENHRY and CDR2 is SYGVKD. With 0 bases removed from V and 5 bases from J, the gap between germline ends came to 9 bases. The CDR3 loop spans 14 amino acids. CDR3 coding DNA: TGTGCCATCAGTGAGTCCCATGGGGAAGATACGCAGTATTTT. Its protein product is CAISESHGEDTQYF.

The genes are TRBV6-5 and TRBJ2-3; 7 positions match TRBD1. This CDR3 is built from 14 residues. The germline gives CDR1 MNHEY, CDR2 SVGAGI. The V gene end was trimmed by 2 bases and the J gene end by 6 bases; junction bases not matched to a gene: 5. The CDR3 DNA reads as TGTGCCAGCAGTTACCGTACAGGGGTGGATACGCAGTATTTT. As protein: CASSYRTGVDTQYF.

The chain is built from TRBV28 and TRBJ2-5; TRBD2 matches at 8 bases. CDR1 is MDHEN and CDR2 is SYDVKM in the germline V gene. The CDR3 runs to 15 residues. J lost 2 bases, V lost 5 bases, and 7 bases had no gene match. The CDR3 protein is CASSLGPSGQETQYF. The CDR3 nucleotides read TGTGCCAGCAGTCTCGGGCCTAGCGGGCAAGAGACCCAGTACTTC.

V is TRBV6-1 and J is TRBJ2-5, with a tentative D call TRBD2 (6 bases). CDR3 size: 16 residues. Germline-derived CDR1 and CDR2 are MNHNS and SASEGT. Trimming stripped 2 bases from V and 0 bases from J, with 13 bases between. Here the CDR3 DNA reads TGTGCCAGCAGTGAACGTGGACTACGGTACCAAGAGACCCAGTACTTC. Protein sequence: CASSERGLRYQETQYF.

The sample holds one count of this clone. The rearrangement joins TRBV2 to TRBJ1-3, with D unresolved. Per germline, CDR1 SNHLY and CDR2 FYNNEI. Trimming shortened V by 2 bases and J by 0 bases, and 8 bases separated the two germline ends. This CDR3 region has 15 residues. CDR3 sequence: CASSEQAFSGNTIYF. CDR3 nucleotide sequence: TGTGCCAGCAGTGAACAGGCGTTCTCTGGAAACACCATATATTTT.

The chain combines TRBV5-6 with TRBJ2-5; weak D call: TRBD2 (5 bases). This CDR3 comprises 11 residues. V was clipped by 4 bases and J by 5 bases, with 6 bases between them. CDR1 SGHDT and CDR2 YYEEEE come from the germline V gene. The CDR3 DNA is TGTGCCAGCAGCCAGCGGGAGACCCAGTACTTC. It translates to CASSQRETQYF.

The chain uses TRBV11-2 and TRBJ2-5; the D gene is possibly TRBD2 (5 bases). The end of the DNA is better explained by TRBJ2-7, so the J call may be wrong. CDR1 and CDR2 from the germline V gene are SGHAT and FQNNGV. The CDR3 is made up of 16 amino acids. CDR3 sequence reads: CASSPPSGLYWSEQYF. As DNA, the CDR3 is TGTGCCAGCAGCCCCCCCTCCGGACTGTACTGGTCCGAGCAGTACTTC.

The sample holds one count of this clone. J is TRBJ2-3 and V is TRBV5-1; the D is unclear. This CDR3 contains 16 residues. Germline-derived CDR1 and CDR2 are SGHRS and YFSETQ. Trimming stripped 0 bases from V and 2 bases from J, with 13 bases between. The DNA of the CDR3 is TGCGCCAGCAGCTTGGAATCGGGCAGAAACACAGATACGCAGTATTTT. Translating gives CASSLESGRNTDTQYF.

This clone was recorded once. CDR3 region: CASSAGQGNQPQHF. In DNA, the CDR3 is TGTGCCAGCAGTGCGGGACAGGGCAATCAGCCCCAGCATTTT. The gene calls are TRBV2 and TRBJ1-5; 8 bases align to TRBD1. This CDR3 contains 14 residues. V dropped 4 bases and J dropped 2; count of bases not matched to a gene: 1. The germline V gene encodes CDR1 SNHLY and CDR2 FYNNEI. Looking up the rest from reference TRBV2 and TRBJ1-5 gives the full variable domain: EPEVTQTPSHQVTQMGQEVILRCVPISNHLYFYWYRQILGQKVEFLVSFYNNEISEKSEIFDDQFSVERPDGSNFTLKIRSTKLEDSAMYFCASSAGQGNQPQHFGDGTRLSIL.

This clone was seen a handful of times. The chain uses TRBV25-1 and TRBJ1-4, with no clear D. Germline V gene sequence: CDR1 MGHDK, CDR2 SYGVNS. V lost 5 bases to trimming and J lost 8 bases, with 9 bases between them. This CDR3 comprises 12 residues. CDR3 loop: CASSPWEEKLFF. CDR3 nucleotides: TGTGCCAGCAGTCCCTGGGAGGAAAAACTGTTTTTT.

The J gene is TRBJ1-4, the V gene TRBV15; 9 bases are a match to TRBD1. The CDR3 spans 15 residues. The V gene end was trimmed by 5 bases and the J gene end by 7 bases; junction bases not matched to a gene: 8. In germline, CDR1 is LNHNV, CDR2 YYDKDF (reference sequence). The CDR3 reads CATSLNRGLAEKLFF. In DNA form, the CDR3 reads TGTGCCACCAGCCTAAACAGGGGGCTCGCTGAAAAACTGTTTTTT. Full variable domain (missing parts from reference TRBV15 and TRBJ1-4): DAMVIQNPRYQVTQFGKPVTLSCSQTLNHNVMYWYQQKSSQAPKLLFHYYDKDFNNEADTPDNFQSRRPNTSFCFLDIRSPGLGDTAMYLCATSLNRGLAEKLFFGSGTQLSVL.

This clone was seen more than once but under ten times. The chain has TRBV27 and TRBJ1-1; 7 nucleotides line up with TRBD1. V lost 5 bases and J lost 4; bases outside the gene matches: 4. The germline V gene has CDR1 MNHEY and CDR2 SMNVEV (reference sequence). This CDR3 is built from 13 residues. Written as DNA, the CDR3 is TGTGCCAGCAGTCAATACAGGGGCACTGAAGCTTTCTTT. Protein product: CASSQYRGTEAFF.

This clone was counted only a few times. The chain has TRBV6-5 and TRBJ2-5, with TRBD1 matching over 9 bases. The J segment lost 3 bases and the V segment lost 2 bases, leaving 4 bases of the junction unmatched. CDR3 length: 15 amino acids. Per the germline V gene, CDR1 is MNHEY and CDR2 is SVGAGI. For the CDR3, the DNA is TGTGCCAGCAGTTACAGGGGGACAGGGAAAGAGACCCAGTACTTC. Protein product: CASSYRGTGKETQYF.

The J gene is TRBJ2-7, the V gene TRBV7-2; 10 positions agree with TRBD1. The CDR3 has 15 residues. The V gene's germline CDR1 is SGHTA and CDR2 FQGNSA. Trimming removed 5 bases from V and 5 bases from J; junction bases left unmatched: 9. This CDR3 reads CASSGQGQGFDEQYF. CDR3 nucleotide sequence: TGTGCCAGCAGCGGCCAGGGACAGGGGTTCGACGAGCAGTACTTC.

The chain has TRBV6-1 and TRBJ1-2, with unresolved D. The V end lost 7 bases, the J end lost 6 bases, and 15 bases lay between the germline ends. The CDR3 length is 13 residues. Germline CDR1 and CDR2: MNHNS and SASEGT. The CDR3 DNA follows: TGTGCCAGCACCGAAGGAGGGAGGGATGGCTACACCTTC. This codes for CASTEGGRDGYTF.

The chain uses TRBV29-1 and TRBJ1-5; D unresolved. The length of the CDR3 is 12 residues. Trimming left V 7 bases short and J 2 bases short, with 9 bases between. CDR1 is SQVTM, CDR2 ANQGSEA, per germline. Here the CDR3 reads CSATHGNQPQHF. The CDR3 bases are TGCAGCGCCACTCATGGCAATCAGCCCCAGCATTTT.

J is TRBJ2-1 and V is TRBV4-2; the D is unclear. Germline lookup yields CDR1 LGHNA and CDR2 YNFKEQ. The V end was cut by 0 bases, the J end by 6 bases, with 12 bases between. The CDR3 runs to 15 residues. The DNA for the CDR3 is TGTGCCAGCAGCCAAGATTGGACGTTCCCCAATGAGCAGTTCTTC. It specifies CASSQDWTFPNEQFF.

Notes on this clone: Other DNA sequences in this specimen translate into the identical CDR3. The CDR3 protein is CAWSVPETQYF. Here the CDR3 DNA reads TGTGCCTGGAGTGTACCGGAGACCCAGTACTTC. The chain employs TRBV30 and TRBJ2-5, with D unresolved. Trimming took off 0 bases at V and 5 bases at J, with 4 bases between the two ends. The CDR3 consists of 11 residues. Germline V CDR1 and CDR2: GTSNPN, SVGIG (reference sequence).

This chain links TRBV29-1 with TRBJ1-2; 7 positions match TRBD1. Trimming at V came to 5 bases and at J to 4 bases, leaving 7 bases not matched to a gene. The CDR3 covers 13 residues. CDR1 and CDR2 (germline): SQVTM, ANQGSEA. The CDR3 spells CSVSPGTVYGYTF. The DNA of the CDR3 is TGCAGCGTTAGCCCCGGGACAGTCTATGGCTACACCTTC.

The chain carries TRBV30 and TRBJ2-7, with D possibly being TRBD1 (6 bases). Germline V CDR1 and CDR2: GTSNPN, SVGIG (reference sequence). The CDR3 is 14 amino acids. The ends were cut back, 8 bases at V and 5 bases at J, with 22 bases in the middle. The CDR3 bases are TGTGCCCTAAACTGGGACATGCGAAGAAACGAGCAGTACTTC. It translates to CALNWDMRRNEQYF.

This clone was detected only a few times. Other nucleotide sequences in the sample specify the same CDR3. J is TRBJ1-1 and V is TRBV18; weak D call: TRBD1 (6 bases). Germline loops: CDR1 KGHSH, CDR2 LQKENI. This CDR3 contains 12 residues. Trimming pared 3 bases from V and 8 bases from J, leaving 10 bases between. The CDR3 bases are TGTGCCAGCTCACCGTCCGGGACAGAAGCTTTCTTT. Residues: CASSPSGTEAFF.

This clone was detected a few times. The chain recombines TRBV5-1 with TRBJ2-2; TRBD1 matches at 9 bases. Germline V lookup: CDR1 SGHRS, CDR2 YFSETQ. After removal of 4 bases from V and 7 bases from J, the junction contained 11 bases not matched to a gene. The CDR3 consists of 16 residues. CDR3: CASSLGTGMVSGELFF. The CDR3 nucleotides are TGCGCCAGCAGCCTCGGGACAGGGATGGTCAGCGGGGAGCTGTTTTTT.

The rearrangement uses TRBV30 and TRBJ2-7, with a possible D match to TRBD2 (5 bases). The CDR3 totals 15 residues. Trimming removed 0 bases from V and 6 bases from J, with 18 bases in between. Germline CDR1 reads GTSNPN; CDR2 reads SVGIG (reference sequence). This chain's CDR3 is CAWSVRQLVSTEQYF. For the CDR3, the DNA is TGTGCCTGGAGTGTAAGGCAACTAGTCTCAACCGAGCAGTACTTC.

V and J are TRBV5-1 and TRBJ2-5; D assignment may be TRBD1 or TRBD2 (5 bases each). CDR3 length equals 13 residues. In germline, CDR1 is SGHRS, CDR2 YFSETQ. Trimming stripped 5 bases from V and 5 bases from J, with 13 bases between. CDR3: CASRRGERETQYF. The CDR3 DNA follows: TGCGCCAGCAGAAGAGGGGAAAGGGAGACCCAGTACTTC.

Here the CDR3 DNA reads TGTGCCTGGAAGCTAGCGGGGGCAGATACGCAGTATTTT. Encoded protein: CAWKLAGADTQYF. V and J are TRBV30 and TRBJ2-3; 10 nucleotides line up with TRBD2. The CDR3 extends over 13 amino acids. Germline trimming cut 4 bases from V and 4 bases from J; bases unmatched to any gene: 2. Looked up from germline, CDR1 is GTSNPN and CDR2 is SVGIG (reference sequence).

The rearrangement uses TRBV29-1 and TRBJ1-1; tentative D call: TRBD1 (5 bases). Trimming took off 2 bases at V and 0 bases at J, with 13 bases between the two ends. CDR1 is SQVTM, CDR2 ANQGSEA, per germline. The CDR3 has 15 residues. CDR3 nucleotides: TGCAGCGTTGAAAGGGACGGTTCCATGAACACTGAAGCTTTCTTT. Translated, it gives CSVERDGSMNTEAFF.

This chain joins TRBV27 and TRBJ1-2; D is undetermined. CDR1 is MNHEY and CDR2 is SMNVEV in the germline V gene (reference sequence). This CDR3 has 15 residues. The V gene lost 6 bases and the J gene lost 0 bases, with 14 bases spanning the gap. CDR3 in amino acids: CASRKAEGSNYGYTF. The CDR3 DNA sequence: TGTGCCAGCAGGAAAGCGGAGGGCTCTAACTATGGCTACACCTTC.

The V call is TRBV29-1, the J call TRBJ2-7; D might be TRBD1 or TRBD2, each matching 5 bases. Between the trimmed V and J ends, which lost 4 bases and 5 bases, there was a span of 6 bases. Germline V gives CDR1 SQVTM, CDR2 ANQGSEA. This CDR3 is built from 10 residues. CDR3 coding DNA: TGCAGCGTTGGGGACCACGAGCAGTACTTC. Amino acid sequence: CSVGDHEQYF.

The J gene is TRBJ2-1, the V gene TRBV6-6; possible D gene TRBD2, 6 bases. Germline CDR1 and CDR2: MNHNY and SVGAGI (reference sequence). The V end was cut by 2 bases, the J end by 10 bases, with 21 bases between. The CDR3 length is 16 residues. The CDR3 region has the DNA TGTGCCAGCAGTTACGGGGCCGGGACCCCCGCGGGGGAGCAGTTCTTC. As protein: CASSYGAGTPAGEQFF.

On this clone: An end of the junction differs from the germline gene, which may be a read error. This chain's CDR3 is CSVGRDAVF. The DNA of the CDR3 is TGCAGCGTGGGCCGAGACGCCGTCTTT. The chain uses TRBV29-1 and TRBJ1-1; no firm D call. The CDR3 covers 9 residues. Germline assignment: CDR1 SQVTM and CDR2 ANQGSEA.

The gene calls are TRBV7-8 and TRBJ1-2, with D maybe TRBD1 (5 bases). V dropped 5 bases and J dropped 8 bases, with 18 bases sitting between them. The CDR3 runs to 14 residues. In germline, CDR1 is SGHVS, CDR2 FQNEAQ. The chain's CDR3 is CASSPGDDLGGYTF. The CDR3 DNA reads as TGTGCCAGCAGCCCGGGGGACGATTTAGGGGGCTACACCTTC.